Listed below are T cell receptor beta chains from one sample, sequenced in a study of shared clonotypes between healthy human individuals. Sequenced by immunoSEQ multiplex PCR; TCRdb stores in-frame clones only, minus some. The table lists over a million clones, around 98.5% of them singletons, with 0.36% in the top ten. The sequenced sample was naive CD4+ T cells sorted from blood. The receptors come from a young man in good health. Both conserved end residues are part of each CDR3. The order of the fields is D gene, V gene, clone size, J gene, CDR3 DNA, CDR3 protein. A D gene is named only where the DNA matches it firmly. Clone size is given for some rows only: seen once, a few or many times, or a class if the clone is expanded.

D gene: NA; V gene: TRBV19; clone size: NA; J gene: TRBJ2-1; CDR3 DNA: TGTGCCAGTAGTAGTTCGGCTTATGAGCAGTTCTTC; CDR3 protein: CASSSSAYEQFF
D gene: NA; V gene: TRBV21-1; clone size: NA; J gene: TRBJ2-7; CDR3 DNA: TGTGCCAGCAGCAGGCCGGGAGATTCCTACGAGCAGTACTTC; CDR3 protein: CASSRPGDSYEQYF
D gene: NA; V gene: TRBV6-4; clone size: NA; J gene: TRBJ2-3; CDR3 DNA: TGTGCCAGCCAGAAAAGCACAGATACGCAGTATTTT; CDR3 protein: CASQKSTDTQYF
D gene: TRBD2; V gene: TRBV19; clone size: NA; J gene: TRBJ2-5; CDR3 DNA: TGTGCCAGTACCGTCAGCAGAGCGGGAGTGGAGACCCAGTACTTC; CDR3 protein: CASTVSRAGVETQYF
D gene: NA; V gene: TRBV19; clone size: NA; J gene: TRBJ2-2; CDR3 DNA: TGTGCCAGTAGTATAGAAACGTTCACCGGGGAGCTGTTTTTT; CDR3 protein: CASSIETFTGELFF
D gene: TRBD2; V gene: TRBV18; clone size: once; J gene: TRBJ2-1; CDR3 DNA: TGTGCCAGCTCACCACTAGCGGGAGTGGCCTACAATGAGCAGTTCTTC; CDR3 protein: CASSPLAGVAYNEQFF
D gene: NA; V gene: TRBV28; clone size: NA; J gene: TRBJ2-1; CDR3 DNA: TGTGCCAGCAGTTTAGCGGGGTCTAGCGCTAATGAGCAGTTCTTC; CDR3 protein: CASSLAGSSANEQFF
D gene: NA; V gene: TRBV10-3; clone size: once; J gene: TRBJ2-7; CDR3 DNA: TGTGCCATCAGGGCGCGGGGTGACGAGCAGTACTTC; CDR3 protein: CAIRARGDEQYF
D gene: NA; V gene: TRBV6-5; clone size: NA; J gene: TRBJ2-3; CDR3 DNA: TGTGCCAGCAGTTACTCGGGCTCCTTGGGCACAGATACGCAGTATTTT; CDR3 protein: CASSYSGSLGTDTQYF
D gene: TRBD2; V gene: TRBV10-2; clone size: NA; J gene: TRBJ2-7; CDR3 DNA: TGCGCCAGCAGGGGCGGGACTAGCGGGGCCTACGAGCAGTACTTC; CDR3 protein: CASRGGTSGAYEQYF
D gene: TRBD2; V gene: TRBV2; clone size: NA; J gene: TRBJ2-3; CDR3 DNA: TGTGCCAGCAGCCGGGAGGCAGATACGCAGTATTTT; CDR3 protein: CASSREADTQYF
D gene: NA; V gene: TRBV19; clone size: NA; J gene: TRBJ1-1; CDR3 DNA: TGTGCCACCCGAGGAGTCCGGAACACTGAAGCTTTCTTT; CDR3 protein: CATRGVRNTEAFF
D gene: NA; V gene: TRBV10-1; clone size: NA; J gene: TRBJ2-7; CDR3 DNA: TGCGCCAGCAGTGAGCAAATGACAGGCTACGAGCAGTACTTC; CDR3 protein: CASSEQMTGYEQYF
D gene: NA; V gene: TRBV7-8; clone size: NA; J gene: TRBJ2-1; CDR3 DNA: TGTGCCAGCCAATACGGGACATTCTCCTACAATGAGCAGTTCTTC; CDR3 protein: CASQYGTFSYNEQFF
D gene: NA; V gene: TRBV5-1; clone size: once; J gene: TRBJ2-3; CDR3 DNA: TGCGCCAGCAGCTTGGGGGTTCCCGGGGATACGCAGTATTTT; CDR3 protein: CASSLGVPGDTQYF
D gene: TRBD1; V gene: TRBV25-1; clone size: NA; J gene: TRBJ2-7; CDR3 DNA: TGTGCCAGCTCCGGGACAGGCGGGACCTACGAGCAGTACTTC; CDR3 protein: CASSGTGGTYEQYF
D gene: NA; V gene: TRBV2; clone size: NA; J gene: TRBJ1-4; CDR3 DNA: TGTGCCAGCAGGACTCCCCTAAAGGATGAAAAACTGTTTTTT; CDR3 protein: CASRTPLKDEKLFF
D gene: NA; V gene: TRBV27; clone size: NA; J gene: TRBJ2-1; CDR3 DNA: TGTGCCAGCAGTTACACCGGGACGGGGAACTACAATGAGCAGTTCTTC; CDR3 protein: CASSYTGTGNYNEQFF
D gene: NA; V gene: TRBV15; clone size: NA; J gene: TRBJ1-4; CDR3 DNA: TGTGCCACCAGCAGAGATCAGAGGGAAAAACTGTTTTTT; CDR3 protein: CATSRDQREKLFF
D gene: TRBD2; V gene: TRBV6-5; clone size: NA; J gene: TRBJ2-1; CDR3 DNA: TGTGCCAGCAGTAAGACTAGCGGAGAGCAGTTCTTC; CDR3 protein: CASSKTSGEQFF
D gene: TRBD2; V gene: TRBV11-2; clone size: NA; J gene: TRBJ2-7; CDR3 DNA: TGTGCCAGCAGCTTAGATCGCGGGAGCTCCTACGAGCAGTACTTC; CDR3 protein: CASSLDRGSSYEQYF
D gene: NA; V gene: TRBV20-1; clone size: NA; J gene: TRBJ1-4; CDR3 DNA: TGCAGTGCTAGAAGGAATGAAAAACTGTTTTTT; CDR3 protein: CSARRNEKLFF
D gene: TRBD1; V gene: TRBV23-1; clone size: NA; J gene: TRBJ2-7; CDR3 DNA: TGCGCCAGCAGTCAAATCAGGACAGGGGGCGGTTACGAGCAGTACTTC; CDR3 protein: CASSQIRTGGGYEQYF
D gene: NA; V gene: TRBV27; clone size: NA; J gene: TRBJ2-7; CDR3 DNA: TGTGCCAGCAGTTTTTATCAGAGCTCCTACGAGCAGTACTTC; CDR3 protein: CASSFYQSSYEQYF
D gene: TRBD1; V gene: TRBV7-9; clone size: NA; J gene: TRBJ2-7; CDR3 DNA: TGTGCCAGCAGCGCGGGACAGGGGGCTGAGAACTCCTACGAGCAGTACTTC; CDR3 protein: CASSAGQGAENSYEQYF
D gene: NA; V gene: TRBV7-3; clone size: NA; J gene: TRBJ1-1; CDR3 DNA: TGTGCCAGCAGCCGAGGGGTGAACACTGAAGCTTTCTTT; CDR3 protein: CASSRGVNTEAFF
D gene: TRBD2; V gene: TRBV28; clone size: NA; J gene: TRBJ2-7; CDR3 DNA: TGTGCCAGCAGAACTAGCGGGGCCTCCTACGAGCAGTACTTC; CDR3 protein: CASRTSGASYEQYF